The 3 T cell receptor beta chains given below trace back to one sample, sequenced in a study of control samples from healthy donors and cancer patients. Some clones are missing from TCRdb's copy, which holds only in-frame ones; the method was immunoSEQ multiplex PCR. The sample has about 60,000 clones; almost 85% are singletons. The sample taken for sequencing was blood. The receptor source for this set is a middle-aged man in good health.

V and J are TRBV4-3 and TRBJ2-2, with D maybe TRBD2 (5 bases). The CDR3 is 14 amino acids. The V and J ends lost 6 bases and 2 bases respectively, with 10 bases between them. The germline CDR1 and CDR2 sequences are LGHNA and YSLEER. The CDR3 DNA is TGCGCCAGCAGGTCGGGAAGAAACACCGGGGAGCTGTTTTTT. The encoded protein is CASRSGRNTGELFF.

There are a few counts of this clone. J is TRBJ1-5 and V is TRBV29-1; TRBD1 matches 10 bases. Germline values: CDR1 SQVTM, CDR2 ANQGSEA. The CDR3 contains 14 residues. V shed 5 bases and J 5 bases; nucleotides not matched to a gene: 6. CDR3 amino acids: CSVQGQGFDQPQHF. The CDR3 nucleotides read TGCAGCGTTCAGGGACAGGGGTTCGATCAGCCCCAGCATTTT.

This clone appeared a single time. The J gene is TRBJ1-1, the V gene TRBV11-3; 7 bases are shared with TRBD1. The CDR3 contains 14 residues. Germline CDR1 is SGHNT and CDR2 is YENEEA. V dropped 3 bases and J dropped 5; count of bases not matched to a gene: 6. The CDR3 protein is CASSLAGGLTEAFF. The CDR3 DNA reads TGTGCCAGCAGCTTGGCAGGGGGGTTAACTGAAGCTTTCTTT.